This T cell receptor beta chain was documented in a study of T cells after yellow fever vaccination. Study details: For low cell numbers, libraries were made with SMART-Seq v4 Ultra Low Input. Study-level results: Abundant clonotypes from the bulk population could get into FACS-sorted repertoires as contaminants. Booster samples showed a return of most primary-vaccination clones (roughly 96% CD4, 70% to 90% CD8).

This clonotype turned up a few times. Its specificity is not known. This CDR3 comprises 15 residues. Trimming cost V 5 bases and J 1 base, with 14 bases left between them. Germline assignment: CDR1 LNHDA and CDR2 SQIVND (reference sequence). TCRdb used MiXCR to reprocess the 5' RACE reads, holding one entry per CDR3 protein. The sample lists about 430,000 distinct CDR3 sequences, around 19% occurring once. The receptor's source is a man aged 18-30 years who received the YFV17D yellow fever vaccine. The gene calls are TRBV19 and TRBJ1-1; maybe TRBD1 (5 bases). The input for sequencing was PBMCs, taken before the yellow fever booster vaccination. The CDR3 sequence: CASSVPGTANTEAFF. The CDR3 nucleotides read TGTGCCAGTAGTGTGCCCGGGACCGCGAACACTGAAGCTTTCTTT.